These T cell receptor beta chains were read from a single sample in a study of tumor-infiltrating lymphocytes in primary liver carcinoma. Via MiXCR, TCRdb re-called the multiplex PCR reads, giving one row per CDR3 protein. The profile covers around 330,000 distinct CDR3 sequences, with roughly 60% appearing a single time and 15% to 20% taken by the ten largest. Sequenced material: peripheral blood. Source of these receptors: a woman in her 30s with primary liver carcinoma and hepatitis B virus infection. CDR3s include the opening cysteine and the closing phenylalanine or tryptophan. D genes are given only for firm matches. Only some rows state a clone size, as once, few, many or a class for expanded clones.

D	V	size	J	CDR3	DNA
NA	TRBV4-1	NA	TRBJ2-2	CASSQVKAGKLFF	TGCGCCAGCAGCCAAGTGAAGGCCGGGAAGCTGTTTTTT
NA	TRBV12-3/TRBV12-4	NA	TRBJ1-3	CGSAGEREITRFGITVYF	TGTGGCAGCGCCGGGGAGAGGGAGATAACCCGATTTGGAATCACCGTATATTTT
TRBD2	TRBV11-2	NA	TRBJ2-6	CASNSRSTSESSGANVMTF	TGTGCCAGCAACTCACGGTCGACTAGCGAGAGCTCTGGGGCCAACGTCATGACTTTC
TRBD2	TRBV7-9	NA	TRBJ2-1	CASSLRLAGVNGQFF	TGTGCCAGCAGCTTGAGGCTAGCGGGAGTCAATGGGCAGTTCTTC
NA	TRBV6-1	many	TRBJ2-7	CASSGEGPTYEQYF	TGTGCCAGCAGTGGTGAGGGGCCTACCTACGAGCAGTACTTC
TRBD2	TRBV2	NA	TRBJ2-1	CASTEGGGRSNEQFF	TGTGCCAGCACAGAGGGCGGGGGACGGTCTAATGAGCAGTTCTTC
NA	TRBV13	NA	TRBJ2-7	CASSLGLKGEQYF	TGTGCCAGCAGCTTAGGGTTAAAGGGCGAGCAGTACTTC
NA	TRBV29-1	NA	TRBJ2-3	CSVRPRFTDTQYF	TGCAGCGTTCGTCCTAGATTCACAGATACGCAGTATTTT
NA	TRBV6-1	many	TRBJ2-4	CASSERGTKNIQYF	TGTGCCAGCAGTGAAAGGGGGACCAAAAACATTCAGTACTTC
NA	TRBV11-2	many	TRBJ2-7	CASSFSGAEVYEQYF	TGTGCCAGCAGCTTTTCGGGAGCTGAGGTTTACGAGCAGTACTTC
NA	TRBV11-2	NA	TRBJ2-4	CASSPGARERRGIQYF	TGTGCCAGTAGCCCGGGTGCCAGGGAACGGAGAGGAATTCAGTACTTC
TRBD1	TRBV12-3/TRBV12-4	NA	TRBJ1-1	CVSSGRLGQGRTEAFF	TGTGTCAGCAGTGGAAGGTTGGGACAGGGGAGAACTGAAGCTTTCTTT
TRBD2	TRBV7-9	NA	TRBJ2-3	CVSSPGKLASTDTQYF	TGTGTCAGCAGCCCCGGGAAACTAGCGAGCACAGATACGCAGTATTTT
NA	TRBV11-3	many	TRBJ2-1	CASSSPSTEQFF	TGTGCCAGCAGCTCGCCTTCGACTGAGCAGTTCTTC
TRBD1	TRBV4-3	NA	TRBJ1-6	CASSSWDRGSNSPFHF	TGCGCCAGCAGCTCCTGGGACAGGGGAAGTAATTCACCCTTCCACTTT
TRBD2	TRBV12-5	NA	TRBJ2-3	CASGAGGYTDTQYF	TGTGCTAGTGGTGCGGGGGGATACACAGATACGCAGTATTTT
NA	TRBV4-3	NA	TRBJ2-5	CTSSQERSGTQYF	TGCACCAGCAGCCAAGAGAGGTCAGGGACCCAGTACTTC
NA	TRBV11-2	NA	TRBJ2-3	CASSSTPVSTQYF	TGTGCCAGCAGCTCTACTCCAGTTAGTACGCAGTATTTT
TRBD1	TRBV4-1	NA	TRBJ2-2	CASSHRTGGWTGELLF	TGCGCCAGCAGCCACAGGACAGGTGGCTGGACCGGGGAGCTGTTGTTT
TRBD1	TRBV6-2/TRBV6-3	few	TRBJ2-7	CASRTTGIKYEQYF	TGTGCCAGCAGGACGACAGGGATTAAATACGAGCAGTACTTC
NA	TRBV11-3	NA	TRBJ2-3	CASSQEPLLQQAGAQYF	TGTGCCAGCAGCCAAGAGCCCCTGCTACAACAGGCAGGTGCGCAGTATTTT
NA	TRBV11-2	NA	TRBJ2-3	CARNSAPVSTQYF	TGTGCCAGAAACTCTGCCCCAGTTAGTACGCAGTATTTT
NA	TRBV10-3	many	TRBJ2-1	CAIRIDGYNEQFF	TGTGCCATCAGGATCGACGGCTACAATGAGCAGTTCTTC
TRBD1	TRBV11-2	NA	TRBJ2-1	CASSPRILGQSDEQFF	TGTGCCAGCAGCCCCCGAATTCTGGGACAGAGCGATGAGCAGTTCTTC
NA	TRBV11-2	NA	TRBJ2-6	CASGSPMGGARGANVLTF	TGTGCCAGCGGCTCGCCGATGGGGGGCGCACGGGGGGCCAACGTCCTGACTTTC
TRBD2	TRBV7-3	NA	TRBJ2-1	CASSLTSGPHNEQFF	TGTGCCAGCAGCTTGACTAGCGGTCCCCACAATGAGCAGTTCTTC
NA	TRBV11-1	NA	TRBJ1-1	CVSSAGRITETFF	TGTGTCAGCAGCGCGGGCAGGATCACTGAAACTTTCTTT
NA	TRBV6-2/TRBV6-3	NA	TRBJ2-7	CASSYSKVVGHYEQYF	TGTGCTAGCAGTTACTCGAAGGTAGTAGGGCACTACGAGCAGTACTTC
NA	TRBV6-1	NA	TRBJ2-3	CASRSRARGDTQYF	TGTGCCAGCCGATCGAGGGCCCGCGGAGATACGCAGTATTTT
NA	TRBV12-3/TRBV12-4	NA	TRBJ2-3	CAGRRTGKDTQYF	TGTGCCGGCAGAAGAACAGGGAAAGATACGCAGTATTTT
NA	TRBV28	few	TRBJ2-7	CASSLRPNEQYF	TGTGCCAGCAGTTTGCGGCCTAACGAGCAGTACTTC